Only one count was recorded for the clone carrying this T cell receptor (beta chain). The sample is drawn from a study of blood T cell repertoires in COVID-19. Study as a whole: The origin of the acute and convalescent COVID-19 samples was the United States, Italy and Spain.

TCRdb's table, derived via immunoSEQ multiplex PCR, lists solely in-frame clones and lacks some. The sample has about 440,000 clones, roughly 88% seen once; the top ten hold more than 0.55%. Germline V gene data show CDR1 as LNHDA and CDR2 as SQIVND (reference sequence). The CDR3 is 13 amino acids. Germline trimming cut 9 bases from V and 4 bases from J; bases unmatched to any gene: 7. This receptor was taken from a man aged 18 to 29 who had recovered from COVID-19. The specimen sequenced was PBMCs or T cells enriched from blood (not recorded which). The chain employs TRBV19 and TRBJ1-2, with 8 nucleotides matching TRBD1. The CDR3 DNA sequence: TGTGCCAGCCGGACAGGGCTTAGCTATGGCTACACCTTC. It codes for CASRTGLSYGYTF.